This T cell receptor (beta chain) comes out of a study of blood T cell repertoires in COVID-19. Germline CDR1 is SNHLY and CDR2 is FYNNEI. Trimming took off 7 bases at V and 8 bases at J, with 18 bases between the two ends. The CDR3 sequence is 14 residues long. Sequenced by immunoSEQ multiplex PCR; TCRdb stores in-frame clones only, minus some. The profile shows roughly 250,000 clones, roughly 84% of them singletons. The receptor comes from a woman aged 35 to 49 with active or convalescent COVID-19. Sequencing was performed on peripheral blood. The chain carries TRBV2 and TRBJ2-1, with D perhaps TRBD2 (6 bases). CDR3 nucleotides: TGTGCCAGCAAAGGCGGGACTGCCACGTATGAGCAGTTCTTC. Amino acid sequence: CASKGGTATYEQFF.